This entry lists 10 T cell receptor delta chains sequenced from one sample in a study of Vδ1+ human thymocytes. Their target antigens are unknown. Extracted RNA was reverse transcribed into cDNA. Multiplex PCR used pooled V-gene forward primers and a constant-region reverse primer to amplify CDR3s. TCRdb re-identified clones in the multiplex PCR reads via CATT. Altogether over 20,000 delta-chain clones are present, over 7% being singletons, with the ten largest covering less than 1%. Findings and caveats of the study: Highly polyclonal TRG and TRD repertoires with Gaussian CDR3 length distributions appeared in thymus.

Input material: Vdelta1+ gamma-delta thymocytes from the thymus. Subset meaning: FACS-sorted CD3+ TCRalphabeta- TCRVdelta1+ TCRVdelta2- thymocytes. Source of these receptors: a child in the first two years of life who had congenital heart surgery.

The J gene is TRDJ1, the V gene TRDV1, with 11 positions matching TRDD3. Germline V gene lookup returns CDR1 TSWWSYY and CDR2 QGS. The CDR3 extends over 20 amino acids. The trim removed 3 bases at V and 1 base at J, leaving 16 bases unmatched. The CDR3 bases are TGTGCTCTTGGGGATAAGTTGACACGCGGATGGGGGATACGCACCGATAAACTCATCTTT. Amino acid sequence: CALGDKLTRGWGIRTDKLIF.

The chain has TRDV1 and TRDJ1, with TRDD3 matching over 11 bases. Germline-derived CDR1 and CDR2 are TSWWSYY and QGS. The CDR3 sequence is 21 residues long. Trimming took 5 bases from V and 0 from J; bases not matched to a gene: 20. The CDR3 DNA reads TGTGCTCTTGGGTACAGAATTCCGGTACTGGGGGATAAGGAGTACACCGATAAACTCATCTTT. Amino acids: CALGYRIPVLGDKEYTDKLIF.

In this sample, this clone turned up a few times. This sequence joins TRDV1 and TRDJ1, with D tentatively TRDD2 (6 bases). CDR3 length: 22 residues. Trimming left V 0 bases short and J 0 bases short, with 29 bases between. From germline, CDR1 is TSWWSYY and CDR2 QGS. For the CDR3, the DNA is TGTGCTCTTGGGGAACTCCGAGTCCCTTCCCCTTTCGTCTGGAGATACACCGATAAACTCATCTTT. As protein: CALGELRVPSPFVWRYTDKLIF.

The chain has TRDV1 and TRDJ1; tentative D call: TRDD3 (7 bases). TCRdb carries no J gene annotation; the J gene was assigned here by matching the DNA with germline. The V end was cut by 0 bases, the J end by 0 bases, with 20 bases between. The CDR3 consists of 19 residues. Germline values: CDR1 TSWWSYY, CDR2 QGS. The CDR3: CALGELPTYWGSDTDKLIF. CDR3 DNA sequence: TGTGCTCTTGGGGAACTTCCTACGTACTGGGGCTCAGACACCGATAAACTCATCTTT.

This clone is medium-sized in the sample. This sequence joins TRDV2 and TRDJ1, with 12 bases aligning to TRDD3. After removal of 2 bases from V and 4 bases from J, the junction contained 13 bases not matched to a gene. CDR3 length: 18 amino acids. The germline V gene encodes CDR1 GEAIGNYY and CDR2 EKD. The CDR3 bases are TGTGCCTGTGACAGGAGCTGGGGGATACGCAGGTACGGCGATAAACTCATCTTT. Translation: CACDRSWGIRRYGDKLIF.

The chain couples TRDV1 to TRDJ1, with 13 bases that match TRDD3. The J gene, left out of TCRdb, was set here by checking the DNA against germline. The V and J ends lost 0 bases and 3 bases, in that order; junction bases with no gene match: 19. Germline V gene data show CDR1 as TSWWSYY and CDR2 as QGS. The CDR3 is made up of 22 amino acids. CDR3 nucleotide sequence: TGTGCTCTTGGGGAACTATGGCTTCCTTCAACCTGGACTGGGGGATACGCCGATAAACTCATCTTT. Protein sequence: CALGELWLPSTWTGGYADKLIF.

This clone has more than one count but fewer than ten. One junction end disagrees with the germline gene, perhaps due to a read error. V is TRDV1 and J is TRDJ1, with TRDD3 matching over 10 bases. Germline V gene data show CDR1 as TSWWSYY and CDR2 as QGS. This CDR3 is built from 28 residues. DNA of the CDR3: TGTGCTCTTGGGGAACCAGAGGATTCGGGCAATGGCCCTTCCTTCCCGTACTGGGGGATGATGGGCACCGATAAACCCATCTTT. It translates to CALGEPEDSGNGPSFPYWGMMGTDKPIF.

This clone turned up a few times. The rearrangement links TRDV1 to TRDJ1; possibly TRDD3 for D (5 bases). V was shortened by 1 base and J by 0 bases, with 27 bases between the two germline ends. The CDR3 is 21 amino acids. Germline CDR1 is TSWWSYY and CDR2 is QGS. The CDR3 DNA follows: TGTGCTCTTGGGGAACATGCCATCCAGGGGGCCACGCCCCAGTACACCGATAAACTCATCTTT. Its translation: CALGEHAIQGATPQYTDKLIF.

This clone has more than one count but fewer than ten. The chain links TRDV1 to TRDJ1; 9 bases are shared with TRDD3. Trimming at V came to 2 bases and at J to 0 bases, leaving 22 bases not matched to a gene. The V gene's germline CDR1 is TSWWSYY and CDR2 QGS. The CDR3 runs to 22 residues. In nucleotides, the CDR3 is TGTGCTCTTGGGGAAACGACTCTCCTAAGGCCTGGGGGATTAAGGTACACCGATAAACTCATCTTT. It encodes CALGETTLLRPGGLRYTDKLIF.

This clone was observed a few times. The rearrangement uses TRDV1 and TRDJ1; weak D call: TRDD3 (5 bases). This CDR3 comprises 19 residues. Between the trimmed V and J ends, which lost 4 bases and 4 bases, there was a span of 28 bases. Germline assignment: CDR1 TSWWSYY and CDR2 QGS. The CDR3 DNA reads TGTGCTCTTGGGGTCGGACAAAGGAATCGACGGGTGGGGTTCGATAAACTCATCTTT. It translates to CALGVGQRNRRVGFDKLIF.